This TCR beta chain was observed in a study of blood T cell repertoires in COVID-19. The overall study: Spain, Italy and the United States supplied samples that represented acute and convalescent COVID-19. From T cells, B-cell-depleted T cells, or PBMCs came the material, which was cDNA or gDNA.

Seattle participants joined during active infection and were tracked over time. Clones were sequenced by immunoSEQ multiplex PCR, and TCRdb holds only the in-frame ones, with some missing. The sample records about 270,000 clones, 86% being singletons. The CDR3 runs 12 residues. V lost 4 bases, J lost 9 bases, and 10 bases lay in between. The rearrangement uses TRBV12-3 or TRBV12-4 and TRBJ2-1, with D perhaps matching TRBD1 (6 bases). The source material was peripheral blood. The TCR sequence derives from a woman of 80 years or more with COVID-19, enrolled during active disease. CDR3 protein: CASSYRVGEQFF. CDR3 nucleotide sequence: TGTGCCAGCAGTTACAGGGTTGGTGAGCAGTTCTTC.